A single sample is the source of the 10 T cell receptor beta chains below, sequenced in a study of blood T cell repertoires in COVID-19. TCRdb's copy holds only in-frame clones and misses some; the assay was immunoSEQ multiplex PCR. The sample carries 70,000 or so clones, roughly 89% recorded once. Input material: peripheral blood. The receptor source for this set is a woman between 45 and 65 years old with acute or convalescent COVID-19.

The V call is TRBV2, the J call TRBJ1-5; a weak D match, TRBD1 (6 bases). Germline loops: CDR1 SNHLY, CDR2 FYNNEI. V lost 4 bases and J lost 6, with 13 bases in between. The CDR3 runs 14 residues. In nucleotides, the CDR3 is TGTGCCAGCAGTGCGGAGGGGGGGCTTCAGCCCCAGCATTTT. It encodes CASSAEGGLQPQHF. Drawing the rest from reference TRBV2 and TRBJ1-5, the complete variable domain is EPEVTQTPSHQVTQMGQEVILRCVPISNHLYFYWYRQILGQKVEFLVSFYNNEISEKSEIFDDQFSVERPDGSNFTLKIRSTKLEDSAMYFCASSAEGGLQPQHFGDGTRLSIL.

V gene TRBV11-2 combines with J gene TRBJ1-6; no definite D call. In germline, CDR1 is SGHAT, CDR2 FQNNGV. The V and J ends lost 3 bases and 0 bases respectively, with 12 bases between them. This CDR3 region has 17 residues. The CDR3 DNA is TGTGCCAGCAGCTTCCCAGTCATCAGCTCCTATAATTCACCCCTCCACTTT. This codes for CASSFPVISSYNSPLHF. Filled out from reference TRBV11-2 and TRBJ1-6, the complete variable domain reads EAGVAQSPRYKIIEKRQSVAFWCNPISGHATLYWYQQILGQGPKLLIQFQNNGVVDDSQLPKDRFSAERLKGVDSTLKIQPAKLEDSAVYLCASSFPVISSYNSPLHFGNGTRLTVT.

The chain is built from TRBV7-9 and TRBJ1-1, with TRBD1 identical over 7 bases. The V gene end was trimmed by 7 bases and the J gene end by 1 base; junction bases not matched to a gene: 6. Germline CDR1 is SEHNR and CDR2 is FQNEAQ (reference sequence). The CDR3 is 14 amino acids. The CDR3 nucleotides read TGTGCCAGCAACACACAGGGGAAGAACACTGAAGCTTTCTTT. This gives the protein CASNTQGKNTEAFF.

The chain combines TRBV27 with TRBJ1-5, with 7 positions matching TRBD1. V lost 2 bases, J lost 0 bases, and 7 bases stayed unmatched. Germline V gene data show CDR1 as MNHEY and CDR2 as SMNVEV (reference sequence). The CDR3 runs 17 residues. The chain's CDR3 is CASSLTGTAYSNQPQHF. The CDR3 nucleotides read TGTGCCAGCAGTTTAACCGGGACAGCTTATAGCAATCAGCCCCAGCATTTT.

CDR3 residues: CASSLAGAGPNEQFF. The CDR3 DNA reads as TGTGCCAGCAGCTTAGCGGGAGCTGGCCCCAATGAGCAGTTCTTC. This chain links TRBV7-6 with TRBJ2-1; perhaps TRBD2 as D (5 bases). Looked up from germline, CDR1 is SGHVS and CDR2 is FNYEAQ. The V end was cut by 0 bases, the J end by 6 bases, with 12 bases between. The CDR3 covers 15 residues.

The chain is built from TRBV7-9 and TRBJ2-7, with D possibly matching TRBD1 (5 bases). In germline, CDR1 is SEHNR, CDR2 FQNEAQ (reference sequence). The length of the CDR3 is 15 residues. V was shortened by 5 bases and J by 1 base, with 15 bases between the two germline ends. The CDR3 region is CASSSQGGGSYEQYF. The CDR3 nucleotides are TGTGCCAGCAGCAGTCAGGGTGGTGGGTCCTACGAGCAGTACTTC.

The chain is built from TRBV6-5 and TRBJ1-2, with D unclear. Germline V CDR1 and CDR2: MNHEY, SVGAGI. The CDR3 sequence is 14 residues long. Trimming pared 7 bases from V and 3 bases from J, leaving 15 bases between. The CDR3 reads CASNPLDGDYGYTF. The CDR3 DNA follows: TGTGCCAGCAACCCGCTTGACGGAGACTATGGCTACACCTTC.

This chain uses TRBV6-5 with TRBJ1-1; TRBD1 is a possible D gene (5 bases). CDR3 size: 13 residues. V lost 10 bases and J lost 7, with 19 bases in between. Germline loops: CDR1 MNHEY, CDR2 SVGAGI. The CDR3: CATTYGGKGEAFF. CDR3 nucleotides: TGTGCCACTACCTATGGGGGGAAAGGTGAAGCTTTCTTT.

A word on this clone: Other DNA sequences within the sample encode an identical CDR3. The chain carries TRBV15 and TRBJ1-5; D unclear. Germline loops: CDR1 LNHNV, CDR2 YYDKDF (reference sequence). This CDR3 has 15 residues. V lost 0 bases and J lost 0, with 6 bases in between. The CDR3 here is CATSRDRGSNQPQHF. DNA of the CDR3: TGTGCCACCAGCAGAGATAGAGGTAGCAATCAGCCCCAGCATTTT.

The chain combines TRBV30 with TRBJ1-2, with 7 positions matching TRBD1. Germline V gene sequence: CDR1 GTSNPN, CDR2 SVGIG (reference sequence). V trimming: 4 bases; J trimming: 8 bases; junction bases outside the gene matches: 10. This CDR3 spans 13 amino acids. CDR3 amino acids: CAWIQNRGEGYTF. Here the CDR3 DNA reads TGTGCCTGGATCCAAAACAGGGGCGAAGGCTACACCTTC.